The T cell receptor (beta chain) under discussion was sequenced for a study of blood T cell repertoires in COVID-19. As for the study in general: COVID-19 samples, acute and convalescent, were from the United States, Italy and Spain. Sample material is recorded as cDNA or gDNA derived from T cells, B-cell-depleted T cells, or PBMCs.

Original handling: Counts of nucleated cells, estimated from reference gene primer amplification, were obtained. The method was immunoSEQ multiplex PCR; TCRdb's version includes in-frame clones alone and lacks a portion of them. V, J and clone size are taken as reported in that table, and D and trimming were inferred from the DNA itself. The sample has about 270,000 clones; approximately 85% are singletons. This CDR3 has 12 residues. V gave up 9 bases and J gave up 8 bases; unmatched junction bases: 5. Per germline, CDR1 SNHLY and CDR2 FYNNEI. The chain has TRBV2 and TRBJ2-2; TRBD2 agrees at 8 bases. The sample comprised PBMCs or T cells enriched from blood (not recorded which). The sequence came from a woman aged 25 to 45 who had recovered from COVID-19. The CDR3 reads CARGLVGGELFF. In DNA, the CDR3 is TGTGCCAGGGGACTAGTCGGTGGGGAGCTGTTTTTT.